This T cell receptor beta chain was sequenced during a study of radiotherapy plus CTLA-4 blockade in lung cancer. The repertoire was sequenced with immunoSEQ multiplex PCR; TCRdb's copy has only in-frame clones and lacks some. The sample consists of about 31,000 clones, around four fifths of them appearing once. The CDR3 runs to 13 residues. Deletions cut 4 bases from V and 0 bases from J, with 6 bases between. Germline CDR1 reads SNHLY; CDR2 reads FYNNEI. The sample consisted of peripheral blood, taken from a patient treated with radiotherapy plus ipilimumab. The source is a human donor with non-small cell lung cancer who had stable disease on radiotherapy plus ipilimumab. The rearrangement joins TRBV2 to TRBJ1-1, with a possible D match to TRBD1 (6 bases). As DNA, the CDR3 is TGTGCCAGCAGTGCAGGGGTGAACACTGAAGCTTTCTTT. Its protein product is CASSAGVNTEAFF.